The source of this TCR beta chain is a study of shared clonotypes between healthy human individuals. Study findings and constraints: Non-shared clonotypes had lower generation probabilities than clonotypes shared by all four sorted-subset donors. Across a few donors, naive CD4 shared roughly 5%, naive CD8 around 3.8%, memory CD4 roughly 2.5%, memory CD8 0.4% to 0.5%.

The table came from immunoSEQ multiplex PCR; TCRdb's copy has only in-frame clones and leaves some out. The repertoire has some 1 million clones, more than 60% of them found once; the top ten carry approximately 1.5%. As concerns this clone: Its target is unknown.

V was cut by 0 bases and J by 3 bases, with 5 bases left in between. Germline assignment: CDR1 KGHSY and CDR2 FQNENV. The CDR3 consists of 13 residues. Sequenced input: memory CD4+ T cells sorted from blood. Subset specified: CD45RA-negative fraction. This sequence was found in a man aged 18 to 29 in good health. The J gene is TRBJ1-2, the V gene TRBV16; D uncertain. CDR3 sequence: CASSQSRDYGYTF. CDR3 nucleotide sequence: TGTGCCAGCAGCCAATCGCGGGACTATGGCTACACCTTC. The variable domain in full, completed from reference TRBV16 and TRBJ1-2, reads GEEVAQTPKHLVRGEGQKAKLYCAPIKGHSYVFWYQQVLKNEFKFLISFQNENVFDETGMPKERFSAKCLPNSPCSLEIQATKLEDSAVYFCASSQSRDYGYTFGSGTRLTVV.